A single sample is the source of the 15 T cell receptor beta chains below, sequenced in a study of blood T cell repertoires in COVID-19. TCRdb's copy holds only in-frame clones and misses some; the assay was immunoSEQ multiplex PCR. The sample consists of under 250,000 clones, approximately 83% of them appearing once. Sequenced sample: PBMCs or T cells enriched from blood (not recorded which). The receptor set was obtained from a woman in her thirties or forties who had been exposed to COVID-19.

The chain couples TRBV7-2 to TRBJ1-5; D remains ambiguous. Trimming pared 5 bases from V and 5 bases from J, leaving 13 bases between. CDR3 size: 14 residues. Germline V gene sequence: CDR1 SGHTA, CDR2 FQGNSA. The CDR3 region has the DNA TGTGCCAGCAGCGGACTAGATAATTATCAGCCCCAGCATTTT. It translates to CASSGLDNYQPQHF.

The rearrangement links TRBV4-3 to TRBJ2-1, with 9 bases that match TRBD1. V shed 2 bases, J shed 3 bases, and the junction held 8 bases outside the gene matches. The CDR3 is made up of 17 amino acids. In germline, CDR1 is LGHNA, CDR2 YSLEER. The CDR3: CASSQRTGTGYYNEQFF. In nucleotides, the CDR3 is TGCGCCAGCAGCCAACGGACCGGGACAGGGTACTACAATGAGCAGTTCTTC.

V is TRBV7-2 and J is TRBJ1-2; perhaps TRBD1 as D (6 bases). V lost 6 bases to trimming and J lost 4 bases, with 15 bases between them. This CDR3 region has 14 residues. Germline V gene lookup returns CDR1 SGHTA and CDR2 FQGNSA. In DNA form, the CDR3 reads TGTGCCAGCAGTTTCTACAGGGATAGCTATGGCTACACCTTC. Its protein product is CASSFYRDSYGYTF.

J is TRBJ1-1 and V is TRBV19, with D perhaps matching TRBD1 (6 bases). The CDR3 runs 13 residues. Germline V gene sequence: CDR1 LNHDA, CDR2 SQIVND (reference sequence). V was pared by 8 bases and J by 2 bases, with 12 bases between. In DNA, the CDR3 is TGTGCCAGTCAAGACAGGCTAAACACTGAAGCTTTCTTT. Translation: CASQDRLNTEAFF.

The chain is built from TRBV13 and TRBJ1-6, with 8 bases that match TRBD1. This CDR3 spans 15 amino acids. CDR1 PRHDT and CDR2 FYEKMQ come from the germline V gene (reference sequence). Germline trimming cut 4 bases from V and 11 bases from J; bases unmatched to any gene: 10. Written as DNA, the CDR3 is TGTGCCAGCAGCTCCGGACAGGGAAAGGATCCACCCCTCCACTTT. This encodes CASSSGQGKDPPLHF. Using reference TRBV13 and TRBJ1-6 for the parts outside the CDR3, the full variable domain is AAGVIQSPRHLIKEKRETATLKCYPIPRHDTVYWYQQGPGQDPQFLISFYEKMQSDKGSIPDRFSAQQFSDYHSELNMSSLELGDSALYFCASSSGQGKDPPLHFGNGTRLTVT.

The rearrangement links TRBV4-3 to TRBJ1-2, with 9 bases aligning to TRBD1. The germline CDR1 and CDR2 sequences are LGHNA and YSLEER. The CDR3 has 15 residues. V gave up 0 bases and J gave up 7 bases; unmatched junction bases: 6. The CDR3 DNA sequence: TGCGCCAGCAGCCAAGACCCGACAGGGGGGGGTGGCTACACCTTC. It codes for CASSQDPTGGGGYTF.

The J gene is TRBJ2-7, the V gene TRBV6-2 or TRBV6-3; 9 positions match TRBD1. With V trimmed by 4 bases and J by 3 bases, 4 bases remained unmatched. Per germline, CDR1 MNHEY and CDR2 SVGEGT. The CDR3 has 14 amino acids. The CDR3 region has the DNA TGTGCCAGCAGTTTACAGGGGGCGAACTACGAGCAGTACTTC. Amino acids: CASSLQGANYEQYF.

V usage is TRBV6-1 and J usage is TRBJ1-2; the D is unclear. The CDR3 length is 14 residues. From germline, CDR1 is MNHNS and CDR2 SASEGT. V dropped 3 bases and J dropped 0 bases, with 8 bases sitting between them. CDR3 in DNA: TGTGCCAGCAGTGAGGACTATTCTAACTATGGCTACACCTTC. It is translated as CASSEDYSNYGYTF.

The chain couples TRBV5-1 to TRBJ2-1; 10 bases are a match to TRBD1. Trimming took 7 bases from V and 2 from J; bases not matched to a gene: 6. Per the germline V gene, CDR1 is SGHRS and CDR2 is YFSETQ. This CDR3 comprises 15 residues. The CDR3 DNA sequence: TGCGCCAGCCTATTAGGACAGGGGGCCTACAATGAGCAGTTCTTC. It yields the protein CASLLGQGAYNEQFF.

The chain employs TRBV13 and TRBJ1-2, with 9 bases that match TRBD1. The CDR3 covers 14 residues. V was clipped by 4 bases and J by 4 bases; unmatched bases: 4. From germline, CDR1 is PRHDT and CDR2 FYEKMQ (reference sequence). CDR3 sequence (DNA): TGTGCCAGCAGCTCCGGGACAGGGCGCTATGGCTACACCTTC. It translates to CASSSGTGRYGYTF.

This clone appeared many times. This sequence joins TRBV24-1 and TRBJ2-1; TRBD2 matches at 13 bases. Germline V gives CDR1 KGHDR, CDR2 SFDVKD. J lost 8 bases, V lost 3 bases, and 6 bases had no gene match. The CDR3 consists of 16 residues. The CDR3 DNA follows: TGTGCCACCAGTGATCCTGGACTAGCGGGGGTCGATGAGCAGTTCTTC. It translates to CATSDPGLAGVDEQFF.

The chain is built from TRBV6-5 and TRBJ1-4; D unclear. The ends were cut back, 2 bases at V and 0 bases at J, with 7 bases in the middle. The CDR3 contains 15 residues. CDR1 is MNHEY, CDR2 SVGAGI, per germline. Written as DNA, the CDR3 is TGTGCCAGCAGTTACCCCGGGACAACTAATGAAAAACTGTTTTTT. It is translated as CASSYPGTTNEKLFF.

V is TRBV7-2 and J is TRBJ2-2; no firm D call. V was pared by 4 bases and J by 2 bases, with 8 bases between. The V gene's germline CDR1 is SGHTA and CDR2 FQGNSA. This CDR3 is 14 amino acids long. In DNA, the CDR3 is TGTGCCAGCAGCTACACATATAACACCGGGGAGCTGTTTTTT. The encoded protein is CASSYTYNTGELFF.

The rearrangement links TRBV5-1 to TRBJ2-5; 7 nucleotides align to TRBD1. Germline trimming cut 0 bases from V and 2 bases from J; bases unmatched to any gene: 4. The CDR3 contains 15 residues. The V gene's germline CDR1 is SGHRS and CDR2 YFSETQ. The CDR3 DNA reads TGCGCCAGCAGCTTGGCTGGACAGGTTCAAGAGACCCAGTACTTC. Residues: CASSLAGQVQETQYF.

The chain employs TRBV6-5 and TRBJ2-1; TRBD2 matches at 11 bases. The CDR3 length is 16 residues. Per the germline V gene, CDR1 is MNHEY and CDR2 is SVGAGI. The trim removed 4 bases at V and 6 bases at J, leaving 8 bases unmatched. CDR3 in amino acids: CASSLYSGGVFNEQFF. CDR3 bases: TGTGCCAGCAGTTTATATAGCGGGGGGGTCTTCAATGAGCAGTTCTTC.